This T cell receptor beta chain was sequenced in a study of Graves' ophthalmopathy and Graves' hyperthyroidism. Study-wide points: Ophthalmopathy progression prediction by the model yielded a sensitivity of 60% to 71% and a specificity of 72% to 75%. Stable hyperthyroidism and ophthalmopathy were told apart by a 13-signature model, which achieved approximately 87% sensitivity and 65% to 83% specificity.

Where ophthalmopathy was absent within 18 months of follow-up, hyperthyroidism was stable. Patients were left out if they had other autoimmune diseases, uncontrolled infections, pregnancy or lactation. Ten or more counts support this clonotype. The antigen is undetermined. The germline V and J ends were trimmed by 5 bases and 1 base, with 11 bases remaining between them. This CDR3 has 13 residues. Per germline, CDR1 DFQATT and CDR2 SNEGSKA (reference sequence). RNA transcripts served as template for amplifying TCR beta CDR3 sequences. First-round RT-PCR with HTBI primers preceded a second-round multiplex PCR. TCRdb re-derived calls from the multiplex PCR reads in MiXCR, one entry per CDR3 protein. This table has fewer than 650,000 distinct CDR3 sequences, roughly 20% appearing once.

Sequencing input: peripheral blood. The sequence was obtained from a woman younger than 35 with stable Graves' hyperthyroidism. Some clones in this sample may be carry-over from other donors' samples. The chain recombines TRBV20-1 with TRBJ2-5; D is perhaps TRBD1 or TRBD2 (5 bases each). The CDR3, as DNA: TGCAGTGCTCCACCGGGACCCCAAGAGACCCAGTACTTC. This encodes CSAPPGPQETQYF.